Following are 9 T cell receptor beta chains from one sample sequenced in a study of read filtering for tumor transcriptome and immune sequencing. From approximately 430 ng of RNA, a library with molecular barcoded alpha/delta and beta/gamma adaptors was made. TCRdb passed the reads through MiXCR, listing each CDR3 protein once. The sample shows over 45,000 distinct CDR3 sequences, over 9.5% of them seen only once. Specimen: a population of CD138-negative cells sorted from bone marrow. The receptors derive from a donor at least 40 years old with multiple myeloma.

The table lists this clonotype with many counts. The gene calls are TRBV12-3 or TRBV12-4 and TRBJ2-3; D uncertain. The CDR3 is 13 amino acids. V was pared by 6 bases and J by 5 bases, with 12 bases between. The CDR3 sequence is CASSSLSGDTQYF. The CDR3, as DNA: TGTGCCAGCAGCTCCTTGTCTGGAGATACGCAGTATTTT.

In this sample, this clonotype turned up many times. The chain carries TRBV5-1 and TRBJ1-1, with D hard to call. This CDR3 has 14 amino acids. CDR1 and CDR2 from the germline V gene are SGHRS and YFSETQ. V lost 4 bases and J lost 1, with 11 bases in between. CDR3 sequence: CASSPRPPNTEAFF. CDR3 coding DNA: TGCGCCAGCAGCCCCAGGCCTCCGAACACTGAAGCTTTCTTT. Together with reference TRBV5-1 and TRBJ1-1, the CDR3 gives the full variable domain: KAGVTQTPRYLIKTRGQQVTLSCSPISGHRSVSWYQQTPGQGLQFLFEYFSETQRNKGNFPGRFSGRQFSNSRSEMNVSTLELGDSALYLCASSPRPPNTEAFFGQGTRLTVV.

In its sample, this clonotype was seen many times. The V call is TRBV12-5, the J call TRBJ2-3; perhaps TRBD2 as D (5 bases). Trimming cost V 4 bases and J 3 bases, with 8 bases left between them. The CDR3 is 13 amino acids. The V gene's germline CDR1 is LGHNT and CDR2 FRNRAP. CDR3 in amino acids: CASGSDSTDTQYF. Written as DNA, the CDR3 is TGTGCTAGTGGTTCGGACTCGACAGATACGCAGTATTTT.

This clonotype has more than one count but fewer than ten. The rearrangement joins TRBV11-2 to TRBJ1-1, with D unclear. Germline V gene sequence: CDR1 SGHAT, CDR2 FQNNGV. Trimming took 5 bases from V and 8 from J, leaving 9 bases between them. This CDR3 has 11 residues. Here the CDR3 reads CASSPYSEAFF. The CDR3 nucleotides read TGTGCCAGCAGCCCTTACAGCGAAGCTTTCTTT.

The chain is built from TRBV11-3 and TRBJ2-1; D is uncertain. The CDR3 length is 15 residues. V lost 5 bases to trimming and J lost 2 bases, with 13 bases between them. From germline, CDR1 is SGHNT and CDR2 YENEEA. CDR3 nucleotide sequence: TGTGCCAGCAGCCCCACCCCCCACGCCTACAATGAGCAGTTCTTC. Translated, it gives CASSPTPHAYNEQFF.

Points on this clonotype: Just one base apart from a much larger clone, this may be a read error. This sequence joins TRBV6-6 and TRBJ2-7, with TRBD2 matching 7 bases. CDR1 and CDR2 (germline): MNHNY, SVGAGI (reference sequence). V dropped 5 bases and J dropped 6; count of bases not matched to a gene: 10. CDR3 length: 14 residues. DNA for the CDR3: TGTGCCAGCAGTCCACGACTAGCTTACTGCGAGCAGTACTTC. Translating gives CASSPRLAYCEQYF.

This clonotype was counted ten times or more. The chain uses TRBV11-2 and TRBJ2-3, with 12 bases aligning to TRBD2. Germline lookup yields CDR1 SGHAT and CDR2 FQNNGV. With 5 bases clipped from V and 10 bases from J, the junction kept 16 bases outside the gene matches. This CDR3 has 17 residues. The CDR3 spells CASSPYRTSGKMDAQYF. As DNA, the CDR3 is TGTGCCAGCAGCCCATATCGGACTAGCGGGAAAATGGATGCGCAGTATTTT.

In this sample, this clonotype turned up a few times. A single base separates this from a much larger clone, so it may be a read error. The J gene is TRBJ2-6, the V gene TRBV30, with D uncertain. Germline V gives CDR1 GTSNPN, CDR2 SVGIG (reference sequence). The CDR3 is 13 amino acids. CDR3 DNA: TGTGCCTGGCTCGGGTCTGAGGCCAACGTCCTGACTTTC. It is translated as CAWLGSEANVLTF. Full variable domain (outside the CDR3, taken from reference TRBV30 and TRBJ2-6): SQTIHQWPATLVQPVGSPLSLECTVEGTSNPNLYWYRQAAGRGLQLLFYSVGIGQISSEVPQNLSASRPQDRQFILSSKKLLLSDSGFYLCAWLGSEANVLTFGAGSRLTVL.

This clonotype occurred many times. V and J are TRBV30 and TRBJ1-1; D is unresolved. This CDR3 has 8 residues. The germline V gene has CDR1 GTSNPN and CDR2 SVGIG (reference sequence). The germline V and J ends were trimmed by 2 bases and 9 bases, with 1 base remaining between them. In DNA, the CDR3 is TGTGCCTGGAGTAAAGCTTTCTTT. This sequence encodes CAWSKAFF.